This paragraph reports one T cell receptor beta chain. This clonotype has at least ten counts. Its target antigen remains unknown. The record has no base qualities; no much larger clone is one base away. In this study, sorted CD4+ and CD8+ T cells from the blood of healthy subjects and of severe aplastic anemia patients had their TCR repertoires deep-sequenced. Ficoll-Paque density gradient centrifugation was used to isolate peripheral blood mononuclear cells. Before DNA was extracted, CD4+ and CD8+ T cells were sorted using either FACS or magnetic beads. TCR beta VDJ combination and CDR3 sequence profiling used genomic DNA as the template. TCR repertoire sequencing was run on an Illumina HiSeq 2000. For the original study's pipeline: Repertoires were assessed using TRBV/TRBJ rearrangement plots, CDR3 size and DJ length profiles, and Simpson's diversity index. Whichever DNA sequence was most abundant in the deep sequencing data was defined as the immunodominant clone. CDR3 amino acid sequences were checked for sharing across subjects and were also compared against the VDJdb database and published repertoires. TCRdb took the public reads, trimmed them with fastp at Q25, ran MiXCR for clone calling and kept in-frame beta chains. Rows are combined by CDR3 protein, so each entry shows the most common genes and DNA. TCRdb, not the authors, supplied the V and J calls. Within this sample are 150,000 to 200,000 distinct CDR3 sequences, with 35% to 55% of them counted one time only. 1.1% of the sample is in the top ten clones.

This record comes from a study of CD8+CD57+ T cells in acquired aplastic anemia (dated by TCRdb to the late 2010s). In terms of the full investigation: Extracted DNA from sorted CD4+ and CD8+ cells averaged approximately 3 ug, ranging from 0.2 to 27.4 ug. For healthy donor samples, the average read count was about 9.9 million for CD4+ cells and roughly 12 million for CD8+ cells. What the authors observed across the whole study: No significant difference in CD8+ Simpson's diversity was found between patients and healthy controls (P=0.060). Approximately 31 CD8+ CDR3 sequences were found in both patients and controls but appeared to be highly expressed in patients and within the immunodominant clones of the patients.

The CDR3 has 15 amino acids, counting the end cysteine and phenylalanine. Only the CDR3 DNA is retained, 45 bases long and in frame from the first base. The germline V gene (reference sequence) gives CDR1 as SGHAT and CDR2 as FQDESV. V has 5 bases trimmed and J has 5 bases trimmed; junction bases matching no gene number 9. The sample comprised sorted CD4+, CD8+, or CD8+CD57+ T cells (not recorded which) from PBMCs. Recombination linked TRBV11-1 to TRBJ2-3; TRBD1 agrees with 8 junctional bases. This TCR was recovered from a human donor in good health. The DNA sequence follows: TGTGCCAGCAGCGACCGGGACAGGTATGGAGATACGCAGTATTTT. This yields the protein CASSDRDRYGDTQYF.